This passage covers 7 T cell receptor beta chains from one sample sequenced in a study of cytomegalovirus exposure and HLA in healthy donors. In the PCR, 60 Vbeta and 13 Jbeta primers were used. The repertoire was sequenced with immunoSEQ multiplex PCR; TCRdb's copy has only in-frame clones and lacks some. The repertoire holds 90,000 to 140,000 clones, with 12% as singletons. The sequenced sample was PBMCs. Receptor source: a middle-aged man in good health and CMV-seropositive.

In DNA, the CDR3 is TGTGCCAGCTCACCACAGGAGACAGAGATCACCGGGGAGCTGTTTTTT. It codes for CASSPQETEITGELFF. The chain combines TRBV18 with TRBJ2-2, with D possibly TRBD1 on 5 matching bases. Between the trimmed V and J ends, which lost 1 base and 4 bases, there was a span of 13 bases. Looked up from germline, CDR1 is KGHSH and CDR2 is LQKENI. The CDR3 runs 16 residues.

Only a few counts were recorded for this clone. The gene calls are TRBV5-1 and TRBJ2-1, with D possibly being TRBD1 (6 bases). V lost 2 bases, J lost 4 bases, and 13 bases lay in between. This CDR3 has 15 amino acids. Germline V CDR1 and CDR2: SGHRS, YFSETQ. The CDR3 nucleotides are TGCGCCAGCAGCTTAGACGGGACACAGTACAATGAGCAGTTCTTC. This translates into CASSLDGTQYNEQFF.

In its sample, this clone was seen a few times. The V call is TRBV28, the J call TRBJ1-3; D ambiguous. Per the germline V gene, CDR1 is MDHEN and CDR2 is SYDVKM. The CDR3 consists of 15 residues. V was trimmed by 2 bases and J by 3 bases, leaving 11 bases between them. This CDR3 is CASSLGSTYGNTIYF. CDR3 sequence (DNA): TGTGCCAGCAGTTTAGGCTCAACATATGGAAACACCATATATTTT.

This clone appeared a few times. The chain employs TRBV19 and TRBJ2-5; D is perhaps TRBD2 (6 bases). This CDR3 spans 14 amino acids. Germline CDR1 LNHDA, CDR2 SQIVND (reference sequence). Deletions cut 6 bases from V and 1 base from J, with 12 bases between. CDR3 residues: CASRPMGGQETQYF. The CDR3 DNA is TGTGCCAGTAGACCGATGGGGGGCCAAGAGACCCAGTACTTC.

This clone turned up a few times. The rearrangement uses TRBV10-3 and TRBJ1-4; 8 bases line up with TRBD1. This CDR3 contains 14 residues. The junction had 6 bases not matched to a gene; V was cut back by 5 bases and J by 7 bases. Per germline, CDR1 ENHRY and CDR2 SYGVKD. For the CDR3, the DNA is TGTGCCATCAGTCCAGGGGGCGCGAGTGAAAAACTGTTTTTT. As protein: CAISPGGASEKLFF.

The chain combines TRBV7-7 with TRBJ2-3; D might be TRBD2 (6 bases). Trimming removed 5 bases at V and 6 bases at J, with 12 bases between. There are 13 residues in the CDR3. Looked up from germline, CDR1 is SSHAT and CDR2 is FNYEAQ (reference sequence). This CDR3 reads CASSRERGDTQYF. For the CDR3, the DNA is TGTGCCAGCAGCCGGGAGCGAGGGGATACGCAGTATTTT.

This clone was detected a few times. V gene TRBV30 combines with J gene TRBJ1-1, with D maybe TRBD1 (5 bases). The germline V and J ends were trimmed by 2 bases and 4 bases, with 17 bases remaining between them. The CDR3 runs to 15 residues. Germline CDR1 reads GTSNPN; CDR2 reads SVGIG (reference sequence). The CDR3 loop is CAWSPPGERSTEAFF. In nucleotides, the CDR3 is TGTGCCTGGAGTCCACCGGGGGAGCGGAGCACTGAAGCTTTCTTT.